This record looks at one T cell receptor (beta chain) sequence and its context. A TCRbeta library incorporating unique molecular identifiers was prepared. TCRdb re-derived calls from the PCR reads in MiXCR, one entry per CDR3 protein. The table shows about 540,000 distinct CDR3 sequences, with around 16% occurring only once. The data were taken from a study of T-cell reconstitution after alpha-beta-depleted transplantation in children. Germline CDR1 is KGHSH and CDR2 is LQKENI. V lost 6 bases to trimming and J lost 2 bases, with 10 bases between them. The CDR3 extends over 14 amino acids. V and J are TRBV18 and TRBJ2-2; D unclear. The starting material was PBMCs from the stem cell graft donor, obtained from the stem cell graft. This clonotype was sampled from a human donor who donated a stem cell graft to a child with acute lymphoblastic leukemia. CDR3 loop: CASSFRSNTGELFF. Written as DNA, the CDR3 is TGTGCCAGCTCCTTTAGGAGTAACACCGGGGAGCTGTTTTTT.